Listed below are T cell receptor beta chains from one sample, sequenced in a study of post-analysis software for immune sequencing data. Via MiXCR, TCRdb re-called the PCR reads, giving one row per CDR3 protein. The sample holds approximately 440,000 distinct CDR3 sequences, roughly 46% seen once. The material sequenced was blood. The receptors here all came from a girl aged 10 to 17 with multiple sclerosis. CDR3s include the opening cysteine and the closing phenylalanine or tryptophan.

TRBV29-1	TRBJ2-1	CSVSPDFYNEQFF
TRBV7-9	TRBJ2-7	CASSNRTGYEQYF
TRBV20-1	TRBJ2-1	CSASGGLAINEQFF
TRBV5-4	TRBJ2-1	CASSFLAGRYTIHGEQFF
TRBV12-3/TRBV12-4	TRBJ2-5	CASSSRTGTWETQYF
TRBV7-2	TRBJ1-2	CASSSGTEYGYTF
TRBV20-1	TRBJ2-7	CSARAGFGEQYF
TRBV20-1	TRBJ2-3	CSARGQEPILNTDTQYF
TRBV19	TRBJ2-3	CATSLRGLHTDTQYF
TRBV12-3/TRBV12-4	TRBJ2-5	CASSLSRGLGETQYF
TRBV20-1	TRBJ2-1	CNPSPSGITYEQFF
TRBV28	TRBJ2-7	CASSSAKQYF
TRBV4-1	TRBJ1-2	CASSHQRVVSYTF
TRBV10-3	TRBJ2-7	CAISEPGTGRNEQYF
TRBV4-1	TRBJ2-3	CASSQGPSGSPPTDTQYF
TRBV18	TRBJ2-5	CACSNQEAQETQYF
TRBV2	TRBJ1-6	CASIPGPASPLHF
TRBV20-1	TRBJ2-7	CSARTPIHEQYF
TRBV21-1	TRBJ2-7	CASSKLNSRYEQYF
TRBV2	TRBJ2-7	CASRDPLADPNEQYF
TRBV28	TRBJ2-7	CASSLQGAGYEQYF
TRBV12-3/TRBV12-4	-	CASSLGEGKETQYF
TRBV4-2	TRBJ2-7	CASSGPYEQYF
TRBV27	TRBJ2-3	CASSLNSGGADTQYF
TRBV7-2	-	CASSLEQFRRETQYF
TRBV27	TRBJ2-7	CASSSRQGLYEQYF
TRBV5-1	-	CASSPTVVGGASYEQYF
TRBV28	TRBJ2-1	CASSFMGVKSEQFF
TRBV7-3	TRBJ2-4	CASSPNGVEDIQYF
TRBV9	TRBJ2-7	CASSVGASGAEQYF
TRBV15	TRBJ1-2	CATSRPNYGYTF
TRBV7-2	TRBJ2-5	CASSLASETQYF
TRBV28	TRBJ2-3	CASSSAQRAYTDTQYF
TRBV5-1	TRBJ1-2	CASSLAGTVNYGYTF
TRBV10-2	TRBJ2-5	CASRTSGIKETQYF
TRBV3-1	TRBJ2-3	CASSRGTSWQYF
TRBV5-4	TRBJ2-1	CASSAGGPENEQFF
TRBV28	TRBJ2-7	CASSYRQREQYF
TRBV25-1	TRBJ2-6	CASSPTGGISGANVLTF
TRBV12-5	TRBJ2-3	CASEPRGGALELTDTQYF
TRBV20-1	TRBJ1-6	CSAGGSGDWPLHF
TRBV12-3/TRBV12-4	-	CACSLVHEQYF
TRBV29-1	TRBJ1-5	CSVADVDQPQHF
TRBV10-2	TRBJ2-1	CASSESGLAGYNEQFF